This T cell receptor beta chain stems from a study of technical replicates of blood from a few donors. Profiled with immunoSEQ multiplex PCR; TCRdb holds only in-frame clones, not every one. This sample carries 75,000 to 100,000 clones, approximately 95% of them seen once, and the ten largest clones take just over 0.25%. V shed 2 bases and J 6 bases; nucleotides not matched to a gene: 2. The germline V gene encodes CDR1 GTSNPN and CDR2 SVGIG (reference sequence). The CDR3 has 12 residues. Source material: T cells isolated from PBMCs. This rearrangement joins TRBV30 to TRBJ1-2; 8 bases match TRBD1. The clonotype comes from a human donor in good health. CDR3 protein: CAWSTQGDGYTF. DNA of the CDR3: TGTGCCTGGAGTACACAGGGGGATGGCTACACCTTC. The full variable domain, with the rest looked up from reference TRBV30 and TRBJ1-2, is SQTIHQWPATLVQPVGSPLSLECTVEGTSNPNLYWYRQAAGRGLQLLFYSVGIGQISSEVPQNLSASRPQDRQFILSSKKLLLSDSGFYLCAWSTQGDGYTFGSGTRLTVV.